These T cell receptor beta chains were read from a single sample in a study of blood T cell repertoires in COVID-19. TCRdb's table, derived via immunoSEQ multiplex PCR, lists solely in-frame clones and lacks some. In the table there are around 200,000 clones, over 80% of which are singletons. The sequencing sample was made of peripheral blood. Receptors were obtained from a woman in her twenties or thirties with COVID-19, enrolled during active disease. Both conserved end residues are part of each CDR3. Fields, in order: V gene, D gene, J gene, clone size, CDR3 protein, CDR3 DNA. The D gene is left open where the match is weak. Size is stated for part of the rows, as once, few or many counts, or as a class when the clone is expanded.

v_gene: TRBV3-1/TRBV3-2; d_gene: TRBD2; j_gene: TRBJ2-7; abundance: NA; CDR3aa: CASSQETGLAGVAEQYF; CDR3nt: TGTGCCAGCAGCCAAGAAACGGGACTAGCGGGAGTAGCTGAGCAGTACTTC
v_gene: TRBV19; d_gene: NA; j_gene: TRBJ2-3; abundance: NA; CDR3aa: CASSETSPSTDTQYF; CDR3nt: TGTGCCAGTAGTGAGACAAGTCCTAGCACAGATACGCAGTATTTT
v_gene: TRBV7-9; d_gene: TRBD1; j_gene: TRBJ2-7; abundance: NA; CDR3aa: CASSQEGARDLYEQYF; CDR3nt: TGTGCCAGCAGCCAAGAGGGGGCTAGGGATCTCTACGAGCAGTACTTC
v_gene: TRBV7-6; d_gene: TRBD1; j_gene: TRBJ1-1; abundance: NA; CDR3aa: CASSPDRAHTEAFF; CDR3nt: TGTGCCAGCAGCCCGGACAGGGCCCACACTGAAGCTTTCTTT
v_gene: TRBV28; d_gene: TRBD1; j_gene: TRBJ1-1; abundance: few; CDR3aa: CASRPGQGRNTEAFF; CDR3nt: TGTGCCAGCAGACCCGGACAGGGGCGGAACACTGAAGCTTTCTTT
v_gene: TRBV19; d_gene: TRBD2; j_gene: TRBJ2-1; abundance: NA; CDR3aa: CASSIWAGLGNEQFF; CDR3nt: TGTGCCAGTAGTATTTGGGCAGGACTAGGAAATGAGCAGTTCTTC
v_gene: TRBV3-1/TRBV3-2; d_gene: TRBD2; j_gene: TRBJ2-1; abundance: NA; CDR3aa: CASSQWKLAASSYNEQFF; CDR3nt: TGTGCCAGCAGCCAATGGAAGCTAGCGGCGAGCTCCTACAATGAGCAGTTCTTC
v_gene: TRBV5-4; d_gene: TRBD2; j_gene: TRBJ2-3; abundance: NA; CDR3aa: CATRGAGGLTDTQYF; CDR3nt: TGTGCCACTAGGGGAGCGGGGGGGCTCACAGATACGCAGTATTTT
v_gene: TRBV4-2; d_gene: TRBD2; j_gene: TRBJ2-1; abundance: NA; CDR3aa: CASSQDRLAPLNEQFF; CDR3nt: TGTGCCAGCAGCCAAGATAGACTAGCCCCACTCAATGAGCAGTTCTTC
v_gene: TRBV20-1; d_gene: NA; j_gene: TRBJ2-5; abundance: NA; CDR3aa: CSALSGSQYF; CDR3nt: TGCAGTGCTCTTTCAGGGTCCCAGTACTTC
v_gene: TRBV9; d_gene: NA; j_gene: TRBJ1-1; abundance: NA; CDR3aa: CASRSDTGSAEAFF; CDR3nt: TGTGCCAGCAGGTCGGATACAGGGTCCGCTGAAGCTTTCTTT
v_gene: TRBV24-1; d_gene: NA; j_gene: TRBJ2-5; abundance: NA; CDR3aa: CATSDYQGGLQETQYF; CDR3nt: TGTGCCACCAGTGATTACCAGGGAGGCCTCCAAGAGACCCAGTACTTC
v_gene: TRBV3-1/TRBV3-2; d_gene: NA; j_gene: TRBJ1-6; abundance: NA; CDR3aa: CASSQEGGGSPLHF; CDR3nt: TGTGCCAGCAGCCAAGAGGGGGGTGGGTCACCCCTCCACTTT
v_gene: TRBV13; d_gene: NA; j_gene: TRBJ1-3; abundance: NA; CDR3aa: CASSLTARENSGNTIYF; CDR3nt: TGTGCCAGCAGCTTAACCGCTCGGGAGAACTCTGGAAACACCATATATTTT
v_gene: TRBV7-9; d_gene: TRBD2; j_gene: TRBJ2-1; abundance: NA; CDR3aa: CASSTRLAGGHEQFF; CDR3nt: TGTGCCAGCAGCACCCGACTAGCGGGGGGGCATGAGCAGTTCTTC
v_gene: TRBV5-1; d_gene: NA; j_gene: TRBJ1-4; abundance: NA; CDR3aa: CASSPLDSRSNEKLFF; CDR3nt: TGCGCCAGCAGCCCCCTCGACAGTAGGTCTAATGAAAAACTGTTTTTT
v_gene: TRBV5-1; d_gene: TRBD2; j_gene: TRBJ2-5; abundance: NA; CDR3aa: CASSLEASGEETQYF; CDR3nt: TGCGCCAGCAGCTTGGAGGCTAGCGGAGAAGAGACCCAGTACTTC
v_gene: TRBV6-5; d_gene: TRBD2; j_gene: TRBJ2-3; abundance: NA; CDR3aa: CASSYSPSGADTQYF; CDR3nt: TGTGCCAGCAGTTACTCTCCTAGCGGAGCAGATACGCAGTATTTT
v_gene: TRBV7-9; d_gene: NA; j_gene: TRBJ2-5; abundance: NA; CDR3aa: CASSLVTGEETQYF; CDR3nt: TGTGCCAGCAGCTTAGTCACGGGGGAGGAGACCCAGTACTTC
v_gene: TRBV30; d_gene: NA; j_gene: TRBJ2-7; abundance: NA; CDR3aa: CAWSAAGDQYF; CDR3nt: TGTGCCTGGAGCGCCGCAGGGGACCAGTACTTC
v_gene: TRBV6-2/TRBV6-3; d_gene: TRBD2; j_gene: TRBJ2-1; abundance: NA; CDR3aa: CASSYSSDGGWNEQFF; CDR3nt: TGTGCCAGCAGTTACTCGTCGGACGGGGGGTGGAATGAGCAGTTCTTC
v_gene: TRBV6-4; d_gene: TRBD2; j_gene: TRBJ2-5; abundance: NA; CDR3aa: CASTAGGPEETQYF; CDR3nt: TGTGCCAGCACCGCGGGGGGGCCGGAAGAGACCCAGTACTTC
v_gene: TRBV29-1; d_gene: TRBD1; j_gene: TRBJ2-1; abundance: NA; CDR3aa: CSVGMTGDYGRAAYNEQFF; CDR3nt: TGCAGCGTTGGCATGACAGGGGATTATGGGCGGGCTGCCTACAATGAGCAGTTCTTC
v_gene: TRBV5-4; d_gene: NA; j_gene: TRBJ1-2; abundance: many; CDR3aa: CASSFSGRNYGYTF; CDR3nt: TGTGCCAGCAGCTTTTCAGGGCGGAACTATGGCTACACCTTC
v_gene: TRBV19; d_gene: TRBD2; j_gene: TRBJ2-1; abundance: NA; CDR3aa: CASSIGASGRAEQFF; CDR3nt: TGTGCCAGTAGTATAGGGGCTAGCGGGAGGGCTGAGCAGTTCTTC
v_gene: TRBV18; d_gene: TRBD1; j_gene: TRBJ2-7; abundance: NA; CDR3aa: CASSPDGQGFYEQYF; CDR3nt: TGTGCCAGCTCACCCGACGGACAGGGGTTCTACGAGCAGTACTTC
v_gene: TRBV6-5; d_gene: NA; j_gene: TRBJ2-7; abundance: NA; CDR3aa: CASSYGQGGPYEQYF; CDR3nt: TGTGCCAGCAGTTACGGGCAGGGTGGCCCCTACGAGCAGTACTTC
v_gene: TRBV19; d_gene: TRBD1; j_gene: TRBJ1-6; abundance: NA; CDR3aa: CASSDRGESPLHF; CDR3nt: TGTGCCAGTAGTGACAGGGGAGAGTCACCCCTCCACTTT
v_gene: TRBV6-5; d_gene: TRBD1; j_gene: TRBJ1-5; abundance: NA; CDR3aa: CASSPNRGLQPQHF; CDR3nt: TGTGCCAGCAGCCCGAACAGGGGGCTTCAGCCCCAGCATTTT
v_gene: TRBV28; d_gene: TRBD1; j_gene: TRBJ2-7; abundance: few; CDR3aa: CASTRGQGPKFARRQYF; CDR3nt: TGTGCCAGCACCCGGGGACAGGGGCCCAAATTCGCACGAAGACAGTACTTC
v_gene: TRBV11-2; d_gene: NA; j_gene: TRBJ2-1; abundance: few; CDR3aa: CASSPGLYNEQFF; CDR3nt: TGTGCCAGCAGCCCGGGACTTTACAATGAGCAGTTCTTC
v_gene: TRBV6-2/TRBV6-3; d_gene: NA; j_gene: TRBJ1-2; abundance: NA; CDR3aa: CASSSRYYGYTF; CDR3nt: TGTGCCAGCAGCTCACGGTACTATGGCTACACCTTC
v_gene: TRBV11-1; d_gene: TRBD2; j_gene: TRBJ2-3; abundance: NA; CDR3aa: CASSSEGTTNTDTQYF; CDR3nt: TGTGCCAGCAGCTCTGAGGGGACTACCAACACAGATACGCAGTATTTT
v_gene: TRBV2; d_gene: TRBD1; j_gene: TRBJ2-7; abundance: once; CDR3aa: CASSADREAYEQYF; CDR3nt: TGTGCCAGCAGTGCGGACAGGGAAGCCTACGAGCAGTACTTC
v_gene: TRBV5-5; d_gene: NA; j_gene: TRBJ1-5; abundance: NA; CDR3aa: CASTLRGNQGGQPQHF; CDR3nt: TGTGCCAGCACTCTAAGGGGAAATCAGGGTGGTCAGCCCCAGCATTTT
v_gene: TRBV5-1; d_gene: NA; j_gene: TRBJ2-1; abundance: few; CDR3aa: CASSIGSEYNEQFF; CDR3nt: TGCGCCAGCAGTATCGGGAGTGAATACAATGAGCAGTTCTTC
v_gene: TRBV2; d_gene: NA; j_gene: TRBJ1-2; abundance: NA; CDR3aa: CASPGMPNYGYTF; CDR3nt: TGTGCCAGCCCAGGGATGCCTAACTATGGCTACACCTTC
v_gene: TRBV7-2; d_gene: TRBD1; j_gene: TRBJ1-6; abundance: NA; CDR3aa: CASSYFPGQANSPLHF; CDR3nt: TGTGCCAGCAGCTATTTCCCGGGACAGGCTAATTCACCCCTCCACTTT
v_gene: TRBV14; d_gene: TRBD1; j_gene: TRBJ1-1; abundance: NA; CDR3aa: CASSLRQGDTEAFF; CDR3nt: TGTGCCAGCAGCCTTCGACAGGGGGACACTGAAGCTTTCTTT
v_gene: TRBV11-2; d_gene: NA; j_gene: TRBJ2-5; abundance: once; CDR3aa: CASSSMAAQETQYF; CDR3nt: TGTGCCAGCAGCTCCATGGCGGCTCAAGAGACCCAGTACTTC
v_gene: TRBV5-1; d_gene: TRBD2; j_gene: TRBJ2-5; abundance: NA; CDR3aa: CASSLGLAGGPVSETQYF; CDR3nt: TGCGCCAGCAGCTTGGGTCTAGCGGGAGGGCCTGTTTCAGAGACCCAGTACTTC
v_gene: TRBV20-1; d_gene: NA; j_gene: TRBJ1-6; abundance: NA; CDR3aa: CSASIGGSNSPLHF; CDR3nt: TGCAGTGCTAGTATAGGAGGCTCAAATTCACCCCTCCACTTT
v_gene: TRBV11-2; d_gene: TRBD2; j_gene: TRBJ2-5; abundance: once; CDR3aa: CASDPTGRGVQETQYF; CDR3nt: TGTGCCAGCGACCCGACGGGGCGGGGGGTCCAAGAGACCCAGTACTTC
v_gene: TRBV30; d_gene: NA; j_gene: TRBJ1-6; abundance: many; CDR3aa: CAWSGTHNNSPLHF; CDR3nt: TGTGCCTGGAGTGGGACACATAATAATTCACCCCTCCACTTT
v_gene: TRBV9; d_gene: NA; j_gene: TRBJ1-6; abundance: few; CDR3aa: CASSAIEGSTPLHF; CDR3nt: TGTGCCAGCAGCGCGATAGAGGGTAGTACACCCCTCCACTTT
v_gene: TRBV28; d_gene: NA; j_gene: TRBJ2-7; abundance: NA; CDR3aa: CASASGATTYEQYF; CDR3nt: TGTGCCAGCGCTAGTGGGGCTACTACCTACGAGCAGTACTTC
v_gene: TRBV9; d_gene: TRBD2; j_gene: TRBJ2-7; abundance: NA; CDR3aa: CASSATSGAYEQYF; CDR3nt: TGTGCCAGCAGCGCAACTAGCGGGGCCTACGAGCAGTACTTC
v_gene: TRBV14; d_gene: TRBD1; j_gene: TRBJ2-7; abundance: once; CDR3aa: CASSHLGDRGNYEQYF; CDR3nt: TGTGCCAGCAGCCACCTTGGGGACAGGGGGAACTACGAGCAGTACTTC
v_gene: TRBV7-3; d_gene: TRBD1; j_gene: TRBJ1-3; abundance: NA; CDR3aa: CASSRTGSADTIYF; CDR3nt: TGTGCCAGCAGCCGGACAGGGTCGGCGGACACCATATATTTT
v_gene: TRBV9; d_gene: TRBD2; j_gene: TRBJ2-1; abundance: few; CDR3aa: CASSSRAGGTYNEQFF; CDR3nt: TGTGCCAGCAGCTCAAGAGCGGGAGGGACCTACAATGAGCAGTTCTTC
v_gene: TRBV7-2; d_gene: TRBD2; j_gene: TRBJ2-7; abundance: NA; CDR3aa: CASSLRRGGHEQYF; CDR3nt: TGTGCCAGCAGCTTAAGACGGGGGGGCCACGAGCAGTACTTC
v_gene: TRBV19; d_gene: NA; j_gene: TRBJ2-4; abundance: NA; CDR3aa: CASSTQEEGHIQYF; CDR3nt: TGTGCCAGTAGTACTCAGGAGGAGGGCCACATTCAGTACTTC
v_gene: TRBV2; d_gene: NA; j_gene: TRBJ1-1; abundance: NA; CDR3aa: CASSPGGGVTEAFF; CDR3nt: TGTGCCAGCAGCCCTGGTGGCGGTGTGACTGAAGCTTTCTTT
v_gene: TRBV3-1/TRBV3-2; d_gene: TRBD1; j_gene: TRBJ2-5; abundance: NA; CDR3aa: CASSQPRTGGETQYF; CDR3nt: TGTGCCAGCAGCCAACCGCGGACAGGGGGAGAGACCCAGTACTTC
v_gene: TRBV7-2; d_gene: NA; j_gene: TRBJ1-3; abundance: NA; CDR3aa: CASSLGTFLGNTIYF; CDR3nt: TGTGCCAGCAGCTTGGGGACTTTCCTTGGAAACACCATATATTTT